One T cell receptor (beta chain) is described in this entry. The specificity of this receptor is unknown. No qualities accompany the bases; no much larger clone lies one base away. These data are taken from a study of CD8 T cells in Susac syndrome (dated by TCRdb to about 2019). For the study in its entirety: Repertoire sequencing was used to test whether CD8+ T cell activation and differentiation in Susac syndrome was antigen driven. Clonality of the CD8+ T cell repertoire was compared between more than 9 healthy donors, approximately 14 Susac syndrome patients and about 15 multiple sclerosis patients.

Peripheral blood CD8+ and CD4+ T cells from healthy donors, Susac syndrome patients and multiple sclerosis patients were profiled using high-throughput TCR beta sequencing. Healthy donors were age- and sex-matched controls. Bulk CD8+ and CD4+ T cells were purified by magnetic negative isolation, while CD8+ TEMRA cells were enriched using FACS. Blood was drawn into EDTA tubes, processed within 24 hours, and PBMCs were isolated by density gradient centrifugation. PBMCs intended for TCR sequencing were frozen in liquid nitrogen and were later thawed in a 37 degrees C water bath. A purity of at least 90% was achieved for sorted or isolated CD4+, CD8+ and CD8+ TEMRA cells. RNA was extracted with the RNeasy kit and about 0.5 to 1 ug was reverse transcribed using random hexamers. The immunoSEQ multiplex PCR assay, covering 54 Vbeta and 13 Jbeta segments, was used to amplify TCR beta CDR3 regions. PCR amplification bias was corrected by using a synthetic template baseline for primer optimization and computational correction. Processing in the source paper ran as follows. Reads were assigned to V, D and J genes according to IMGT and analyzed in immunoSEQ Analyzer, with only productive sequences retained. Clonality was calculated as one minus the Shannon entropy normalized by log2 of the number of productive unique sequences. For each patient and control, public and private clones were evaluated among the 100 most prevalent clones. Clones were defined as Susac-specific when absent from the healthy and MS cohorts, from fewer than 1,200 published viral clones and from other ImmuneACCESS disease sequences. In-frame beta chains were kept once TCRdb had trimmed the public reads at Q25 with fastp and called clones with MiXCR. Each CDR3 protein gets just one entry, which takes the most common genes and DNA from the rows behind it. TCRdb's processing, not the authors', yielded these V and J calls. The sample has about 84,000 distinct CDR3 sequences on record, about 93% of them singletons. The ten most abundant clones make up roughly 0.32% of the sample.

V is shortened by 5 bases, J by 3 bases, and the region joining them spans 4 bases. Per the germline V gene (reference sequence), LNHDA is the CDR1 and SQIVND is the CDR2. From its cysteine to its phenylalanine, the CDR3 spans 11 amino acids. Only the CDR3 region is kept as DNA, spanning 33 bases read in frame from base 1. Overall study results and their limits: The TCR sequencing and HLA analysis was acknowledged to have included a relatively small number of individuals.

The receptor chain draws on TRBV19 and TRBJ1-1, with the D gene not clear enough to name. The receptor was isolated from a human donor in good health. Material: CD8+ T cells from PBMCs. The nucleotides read TGTGCCAGTAGTGGGGACACTGAAGCTTTCTTT. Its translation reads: CASSGDTEAFF. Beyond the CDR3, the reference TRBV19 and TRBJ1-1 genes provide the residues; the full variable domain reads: DGGITQSPKYLFRKEGQNVTLSCEQNLNHDAMYWYRQDPGQGLRLIYYSQIVNDFQKGDIAEGYSVSREKKESFPLTVTSAQKNPTAFYLCASSGDTEAFFGQGTRLTVV.